The clone carrying this T cell receptor (beta chain) was recorded at least ten times. Its antigen is unknown. The CDR3 has 14 amino acids. Trimming removed 2 bases at V and 2 bases at J, with 8 bases between. Germline CDR1 SGHKS, CDR2 YYEKEE (reference sequence). Specified time point: longitudinal time-point 1 (baseline). This sample is drawn from a study of neurological immune-mediated disorders. TCRdb re-called the 5' RACE reads through MiXCR, storing one row per CDR3 protein. The data contain tens of thousands of distinct CDR3 sequences, around 2.9% of them singletons. Study observations and caveats: Falling below healthy controls, multiple sclerosis showed the least TCR clonal expansion, while HTLV-1-associated myelopathy showed the most.

The chain recombines TRBV5-5 with TRBJ2-1, with a weak D call TRBD1 (5 bases). This receptor was taken from a woman in her fifties or sixties with multiple sclerosis. The source material was PBMCs. The CDR3 here is CASSFPGTYNEQFF. CDR3 in DNA: TGTGCCAGCAGCTTTCCAGGGACCTACAATGAGCAGTTCTTC.